What follows is one TCR beta chain and its context. The data were obtained in a study of blood T cell repertoires in COVID-19. Trimming pared 3 bases from V and 1 base from J, leaving 15 bases between. This CDR3 region has 16 residues. The V gene's germline CDR1 is KGHSH and CDR2 LQKENI. The method was immunoSEQ multiplex PCR; TCRdb's version includes in-frame clones alone and lacks a portion of them. Of fewer than 350,000 clones listed, around 81% were seen once; the top ten hold 2.5% to 3%. The sequencing input was peripheral blood. The chain employs TRBV18 and TRBJ1-1, with D possibly TRBD1 on 6 matching bases. This receptor was obtained from a woman aged 55-70 years with active or convalescent COVID-19. The DNA for the CDR3 is TGTGCCAGCTCACCCCCTTGGACAGAGACGAACACTGAAGCTTTCTTT. Residues: CASSPPWTETNTEAFF.